A selection of T cell receptor beta chains follows, all from one sample in a study of blood T cell repertoires in COVID-19. Produced via immunoSEQ multiplex PCR; TCRdb's table is partial and in-frame only. In the table there are 250,000 or so clones, about nine tenths of which are singletons. The sample comprised peripheral blood. All receptors come from a man in his forties with active or convalescent COVID-19. Each CDR3 is given with its conserved first and last residue. D genes are given only for firm matches. Clone size is shown for a subset of rows, as once, few, many or a class of expanded clone.

>15|.|TRBV4-2|TRBJ2-2|.
TGTGCCAGCAGCCGCGAGTGGGGCCTCGGTGGGGAGCTGTTTTTT
CASSREWGLGGELFF
>16|.|TRBV24-1|TRBJ2-3|TRBD1
TGTGCCACCAGTGATCCGGGGACAGTGGACCTCAATACGCAGTATTTT
CATSDPGTVDLNTQYF
>18|.|TRBV5-1|TRBJ2-7|TRBD1
TGCGCCAGCAGCTCCCTCAGATATAGACAGGGCAAGGCGTACGAGCAGTACTTC
CASSSLRYRQGKAYEQYF
>15|.|TRBV13|TRBJ2-3|TRBD2
TGTGCCAGCAGCTTTCTAGCGGGAGCCCCAGATACGCAGTATTTT
CASSFLAGAPDTQYF
>15|.|TRBV11-2|TRBJ2-3|.
TGTGCCAGCAGCTCCCGACAGACTAGCACAGATACGCAGTATTTT
CASSSRQTSTDTQYF
>17|.|TRBV7-9|TRBJ2-2|.
TGTGCCAGCAGCTTCACTCGTTCTCAGGGGGGCACCGGGGAGCTGTTTTTT
CASSFTRSQGGTGELFF
>11|.|TRBV20-1|TRBJ1-2|.
TGCAGTGGACAGTCTAACTATGGCTACACCTTC
CSGQSNYGYTF
>15|.|TRBV27|TRBJ2-2|.
TGTGCCAGCAGTTTAAGTACGGCGAACACCGGGGAGCTGTTTTTT
CASSLSTANTGELFF
>13|.|TRBV5-1|TRBJ2-7|TRBD1
TGCGCCAGCAGCTTTCAGGGGGCGGGGGAGCAGTACTTC
CASSFQGAGEQYF
>15|.|TRBV4-1|TRBJ2-7|.
TGCGCCAGCAGCCAAGATCCAGGGATCTCCTACGAGCAGTACTTC
CASSQDPGISYEQYF
>15|.|TRBV11-2|TRBJ1-2|.
TGTGCCAGCAGCTTAATAGTGGAGGGAATCTATGGCTACACCTTC
CASSLIVEGIYGYTF
>15|.|TRBV10-1|TRBJ2-7|.
TGCGCCAGCAGTCCCGGTGGAGGGGTGGCCTACGAGCAGTACTTC
CASSPGGGVAYEQYF
>16|.|TRBV3-1/TRBV3-2|TRBJ2-2|TRBD2
TGTGCCAGCAGGTCCGTGCGGGAGGGATTCACCGGGGAGCTGTTTTTT
CASRSVREGFTGELFF
>11|.|TRBV10-3|TRBJ2-5|.
TGTGCCATCAGGGAAGGGGTGACCCAGTACTTC
CAIREGVTQYF
>15|.|TRBV7-9|TRBJ1-1|TRBD1
TGTGCCAGCAGCCCACTCGGGACAGGGCGAACTGAAGCTTTCTTT
CASSPLGTGRTEAFF
>16|.|TRBV4-1|TRBJ2-7|TRBD1
TGCGCCAGCAGCCAAGATAAAGGACAGGGGAACTACGAGCAGTACTTC
CASSQDKGQGNYEQYF
>13|.|TRBV27|TRBJ2-1|.
TGTGCCAGCAGTTTATACAGAGACAATGAGCAGTTCTTC
CASSLYRDNEQFF
>17|.|TRBV6-2/TRBV6-3|TRBJ1-6|TRBD1
TGTGCCAGCAGTTCCATTGACAGGGGAAGGGAGGGTTCACCCCTCCACTTT
CASSSIDRGREGSPLHF
>14|once|TRBV19|TRBJ2-3|.
TGTGCCAGTAGTATATCCTCTAGCACAGATACGCAGTATTTT
CASSISSSTDTQYF
>13|.|TRBV10-1|TRBJ1-2|TRBD1
TGCGCCAGCAGTGACGGACAGGGGGATGGCTACACCTTC
CASSDGQGDGYTF
>19|.|TRBV24-1|TRBJ2-1|.
TGTGCCACCAGTGACCTCGATGTGGTCTCCACTCGCTCCTACAATGAGCAGTTCTTC
CATSDLDVVSTRSYNEQFF
>14|.|TRBV10-3|TRBJ2-5|.
TGTGCCATCAATAACAGGGGACTCCAAGAGACCCAGTACTTC
CAINNRGLQETQYF
>13|.|TRBV10-2|TRBJ2-4|.
TGCGCCAGCAGTGAGGCCGGGTTCGACATTCAGTACTTC
CASSEAGFDIQYF
>16|.|TRBV7-3|TRBJ2-1|.
TGTGCCAGCAGCGTTGCGACAGGTGGGTCCTACAATGAGCAGTTCTTC
CASSVATGGSYNEQFF
>16|.|TRBV27|TRBJ2-3|.
TGTGCCAGCAGGTTCTCACAGGCGACGAAGTCAGATACGCAGTATTTT
CASRFSQATKSDTQYF
>17|.|TRBV4-1|TRBJ2-1|TRBD2
TGCGCCAGCAGCCAAACTTCAGCGGGGGGAAGATTTAATGAGCAGTTCTTC
CASSQTSAGGRFNEQFF
>16|.|TRBV7-9|TRBJ2-7|TRBD1
TGTGCCAGCAGCAAAGTATTGGGACAGGGGTCCCACGAGCAGTACTTC
CASSKVLGQGSHEQYF
>13|.|TRBV5-1|TRBJ1-1|.
TGCGCCAGCAGCCTACAGAGGAACACTGAAGCTTTCTTT
CASSLQRNTEAFF